The clone carrying this T cell receptor (beta chain) has only a few counts. The data stem from a study of PD-1 blockade in classical Hodgkin lymphoma. Germline CDR1 is LNHNV and CDR2 is YYDKDF (reference sequence). V shed 0 bases and J 4 bases; nucleotides not matched to a gene: 9. This CDR3 region has 17 residues. Every patient experienced relapse after autologous stem cell transplantation, and brentuximab vedotin exposure varied. TCRdb keeps only in-frame clones here, not all; method: immunoSEQ multiplex PCR. The sample lists 90,000 to 100,000 clones; roughly nine tenths were seen once. The chain couples TRBV15 to TRBJ2-1, with 7 nucleotides matching TRBD1. The clonotype comes from a human donor with classical Hodgkin lymphoma. Sequencing used peripheral blood mononuclear cells (PBMCs), obtained before the second cycle of nivolumab. CDR3 in amino acids: CATSRDRTGPNYNEQFF. CDR3 bases: TGTGCCACCAGCAGAGACCGGACAGGACCTAATTACAATGAGCAGTTCTTC.